The T cell receptor beta chain under discussion was sequenced for a study of T cells after yellow fever vaccination. CDR3 length: 14 amino acids. The V gene's germline CDR1 is SGHRS and CDR2 YFSETQ. The ends lost 2 bases at V and 4 bases at J; junction bases unmatched: 3. TCRdb ran MiXCR on the 5' RACE reads and lists one entry per CDR3 protein. The sample yields about 220,000 distinct CDR3 sequences, 2.5% to 3.5% seen once. This TCR derives from a man aged 18 to 29 who received the YFV17D yellow fever vaccine. Sequenced here: CD4+ T cells sorted from PBMCs, sampled 10 days after the yellow fever booster vaccination. The chain couples TRBV5-1 to TRBJ2-5; 9 bases agree with TRBD1. The CDR3 DNA reads TGCGCCAGCAGCTTACAGGGGGCCATAGAGACCCAGTACTTC. Protein: CASSLQGAIETQYF.